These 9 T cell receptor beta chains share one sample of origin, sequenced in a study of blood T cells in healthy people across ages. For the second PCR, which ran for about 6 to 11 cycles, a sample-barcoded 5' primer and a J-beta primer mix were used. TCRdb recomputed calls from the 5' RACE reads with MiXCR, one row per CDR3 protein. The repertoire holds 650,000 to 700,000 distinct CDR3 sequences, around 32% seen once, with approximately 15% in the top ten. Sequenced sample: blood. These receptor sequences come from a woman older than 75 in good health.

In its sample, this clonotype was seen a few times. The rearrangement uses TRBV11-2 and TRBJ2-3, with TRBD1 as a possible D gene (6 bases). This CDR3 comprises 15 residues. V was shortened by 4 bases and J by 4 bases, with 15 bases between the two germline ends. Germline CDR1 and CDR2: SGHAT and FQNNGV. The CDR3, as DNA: TGTGCCAGCAGCTCTTTGGGACAAGGCGCAGATACGCAGTATTTT. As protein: CASSSLGQGADTQYF.

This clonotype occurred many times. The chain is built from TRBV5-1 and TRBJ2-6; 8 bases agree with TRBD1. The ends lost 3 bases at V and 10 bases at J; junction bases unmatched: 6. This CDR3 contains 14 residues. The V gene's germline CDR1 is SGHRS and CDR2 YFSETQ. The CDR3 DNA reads TGCGCCAGCAGCTATGGGACAGGTTTAAACGTCCTGACTTTC. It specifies CASSYGTGLNVLTF.

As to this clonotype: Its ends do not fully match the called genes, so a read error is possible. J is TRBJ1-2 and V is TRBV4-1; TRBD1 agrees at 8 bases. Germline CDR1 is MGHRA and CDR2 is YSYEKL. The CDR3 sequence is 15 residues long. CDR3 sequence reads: CTSSQDPGGLYGYTF. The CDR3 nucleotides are TGCACCAGCAGCCAAGATCCAGGGGGCCTCTATGGCTACACCTTC.

The CDR3 sequence: CASSSARENEQFF. In nucleotides, the CDR3 is TGTGCCAGCAGTTCAGCACGGGAGAATGAGCAGTTCTTC. The gene calls are TRBV7-2 and TRBJ2-1, with a tentative D call TRBD2 (6 bases). The CDR3 runs to 13 residues. The V end was cut by 6 bases, the J end by 7 bases, with 13 bases between. Germline V gene data show CDR1 as SGHTA and CDR2 as FQGNSA.

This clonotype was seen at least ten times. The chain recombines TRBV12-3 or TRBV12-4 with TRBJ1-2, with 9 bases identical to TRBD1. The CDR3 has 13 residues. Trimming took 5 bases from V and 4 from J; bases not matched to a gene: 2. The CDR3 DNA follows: TGTGCCAGCAGTCGGGACAGGGTCTATGGCTACACCTTC. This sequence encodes CASSRDRVYGYTF.

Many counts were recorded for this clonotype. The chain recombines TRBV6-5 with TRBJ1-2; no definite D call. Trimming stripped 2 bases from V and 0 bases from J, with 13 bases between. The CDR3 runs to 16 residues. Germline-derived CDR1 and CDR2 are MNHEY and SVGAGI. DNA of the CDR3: TGTGCCAGCAGTTACGGAGGTCAGACCCCTAACTATGGCTACACCTTC. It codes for CASSYGGQTPNYGYTF.

Written as DNA, the CDR3 is TGTGCCAGCAGCCCCGAGTCCGGTACAATGAAAGCTGAAGCTTTCTTT. Its translation is CASSPESGTMKAEAFF. This chain links TRBV7-3 with TRBJ1-1; D is uncertain. The germline gives CDR1 SGHTA, CDR2 FQGTGA. Trimming pared 5 bases from V and 6 bases from J, leaving 22 bases between. This CDR3 has 16 amino acids.

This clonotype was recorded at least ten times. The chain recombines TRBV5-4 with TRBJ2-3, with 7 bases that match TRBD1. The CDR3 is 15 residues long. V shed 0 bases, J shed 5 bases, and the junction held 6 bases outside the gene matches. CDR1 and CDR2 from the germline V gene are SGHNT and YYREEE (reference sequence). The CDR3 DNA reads TGTGCCAGCAGCTTGGGGGGACAGATCGTAGATACGCAGTATTTT. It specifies CASSLGGQIVDTQYF. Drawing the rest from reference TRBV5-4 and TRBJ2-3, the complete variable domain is ETGVTQSPTHLIKTRGQQVTLRCSSQSGHNTVSWYQQALGQGPQFIFQYYREEENGRGNFPPRFSGLQFPNYSSELNVNALELDDSALYLCASSLGGQIVDTQYFGPGTRLTVL.

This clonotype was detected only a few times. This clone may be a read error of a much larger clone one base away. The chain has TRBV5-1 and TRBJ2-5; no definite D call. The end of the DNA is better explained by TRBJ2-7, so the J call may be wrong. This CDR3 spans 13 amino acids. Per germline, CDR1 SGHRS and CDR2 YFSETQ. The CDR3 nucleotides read TGCGCCAGCAGCTCGGAAAGATGGGGCGAGCAGTACTTC. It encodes CASSSERWGEQYF.